The next 15 T cell receptor beta chains were all read from a single sample in a study of blood T cell repertoires in COVID-19. The assay was immunoSEQ multiplex PCR, and TCRdb's table has in-frame clones only and misses some. The sample lists roughly 100,000 clones, roughly nine tenths seen once, with 6% in the top ten. Sequenced: peripheral blood. Every receptor here comes from a human donor in a cohort sampled during active COVID-19.

The rearrangement uses TRBV28 and TRBJ2-4, with 9 bases identical to TRBD2. The V gene end was trimmed by 5 bases and the J gene end by 6 bases; junction bases not matched to a gene: 20. Germline V CDR1 and CDR2: MDHEN, SYDVKM. This CDR3 comprises 19 residues. The CDR3 DNA reads TGTGCCAGCAGTCCTCTTAGGATGGGGACTAGCAGTTATACAAACATTCAGTACTTC. This codes for CASSPLRMGTSSYTNIQYF.

The rearrangement joins TRBV5-5 to TRBJ1-1; possibly TRBD1 for D (6 bases). Trimming took off 2 bases at V and 7 bases at J, with 15 bases between the two ends. Germline loops: CDR1 SGHKS, CDR2 YYEKEE (reference sequence). The CDR3 has 14 residues. The CDR3 sequence: CASSFSGNRDEAFF. DNA for the CDR3: TGTGCCAGCAGCTTCTCGGGAAACAGGGATGAAGCTTTCTTT. Drawing the rest from reference TRBV5-5 and TRBJ1-1, the complete variable domain is DAGVTQSPTHLIKTRGQQVTLRCSPISGHKSVSWYQQVLGQGPQFIFQYYEKEERGRGNFPDRFSARQFPNYSSELNVNALLLGDSALYLCASSFSGNRDEAFFGQGTRLTVV.

The J gene is TRBJ1-1, the V gene TRBV4-2; D might be TRBD1 (6 bases). This CDR3 contains 13 residues. Between the trimmed V and J ends, which lost 7 bases and 4 bases, there was a span of 13 bases. Germline CDR1 and CDR2: LGHNA and YNFKEQ. Written as DNA, the CDR3 is TGTGCCAGCACACAAACAGGGTCCACTGAAGCTTTCTTT. Amino acid sequence: CASTQTGSTEAFF.

The J gene is TRBJ2-2, the V gene TRBV7-2; TRBD2 is a possible D gene (6 bases). Germline V gene data show CDR1 as SGHTA and CDR2 as FQGNSA. CDR3 length equals 17 residues. With 0 bases removed from V and 1 base from J, the gap between germline ends came to 12 bases. The CDR3 is CASSLAAASVNTGELFF. CDR3 bases: TGTGCCAGCAGCTTAGCGGCGGCTAGCGTGAACACCGGGGAGCTGTTTTTT.

The V and J genes are TRBV2 and TRBJ2-5, with unresolved D. The J call is in doubt because the DNA end fits TRBJ2-7 better. The CDR3 is 11 residues long. Germline values: CDR1 SNHLY, CDR2 FYNNEI. The CDR3 reads CASGDSYEQYF. DNA of the CDR3: TGTGCCAGCGGAGACTCATACGAGCAGTACTTC.

The chain joins TRBV13 to TRBJ2-4; 7 positions match TRBD1. V lost 6 bases, J lost 3 bases, and 14 bases stayed unmatched. This CDR3 is 17 amino acids long. CDR1 and CDR2 (germline): PRHDT, FYEKMQ (reference sequence). In DNA, the CDR3 is TGTGCCAGCAGATTAACAGGGGTGGGGTTAATCAAAAACATTCAGTACTTC. Residues: CASRLTGVGLIKNIQYF.

The rearrangement links TRBV11-2 to TRBJ1-5; tentatively, D is TRBD1 (6 bases). In germline, CDR1 is SGHAT, CDR2 FQNNGV. The CDR3 is made up of 15 amino acids. V lost 5 bases and J lost 2, with 13 bases in between. This chain's CDR3 is CASSPQGIGNQPQHF. For the CDR3, the DNA is TGTGCCAGCAGCCCACAGGGAATTGGCAATCAGCCCCAGCATTTT.

The V call is TRBV2, the J call TRBJ2-5; 7 bases agree with TRBD2. There are 13 residues in the CDR3. The ends lost 4 bases at V and 4 bases at J; junction bases unmatched: 3. Germline assignment: CDR1 SNHLY and CDR2 FYNNEI. This CDR3 is CASSVSGTETQYF. In DNA form, the CDR3 reads TGTGCCAGCAGTGTAAGCGGGACAGAGACCCAGTACTTC.

V usage is TRBV5-5 and J usage is TRBJ2-7; D gene uncertain. Germline V CDR1 and CDR2: SGHKS, YYEKEE (reference sequence). Trimming stripped 4 bases from V and 4 bases from J, with 12 bases between. The CDR3 runs to 13 residues. The CDR3 nucleotides are TGTGCCAGCAGCACGCTCAGATTTTACGAGCAGTACTTC. This sequence encodes CASSTLRFYEQYF.

The chain joins TRBV19 to TRBJ1-2, with TRBD1 matching 10 bases. The CDR3 covers 15 residues. Germline CDR1 reads LNHDA; CDR2 reads SQIVND (reference sequence). The V and J ends lost 10 bases and 7 bases, in that order; junction bases with no gene match: 15. The CDR3 DNA is TGTGCCACCACAGCCGACAGGGGGCATTCTGGTGGCTACACCTTC. Translating gives CATTADRGHSGGYTF.

The chain links TRBV4-2 to TRBJ2-2, with 13 nucleotides matching TRBD2. V lost 2 bases to trimming and J lost 9 bases; unmatched junction nucleotides: 6. There are 16 residues in the CDR3. CDR1 is LGHNA, CDR2 YNFKEQ, per germline. The CDR3 DNA sequence: TGTGCCAGCAGCCAACTACTAGCGGGGGGGCCCCGGGAGCTGTTTTTT. Its protein product is CASSQLLAGGPRELFF.

This clone was seen a single time. V gene TRBV18 combines with J gene TRBJ1-2; D unclear. Trimming stripped 6 bases from V and 3 bases from J, with 11 bases between. This CDR3 is 13 amino acids long. Germline-derived CDR1 and CDR2 are KGHSH and LQKENI. CDR3 sequence: CASSPTEHYGYTF. DNA of the CDR3: TGTGCCAGCTCCCCAACAGAGCACTATGGCTACACCTTC.

The chain links TRBV28 to TRBJ1-6; TRBD1 matches at 7 bases. CDR3 size: 16 residues. CDR1 and CDR2 from the germline V gene are MDHEN and SYDVKM. Unmatched junction bases numbered 7, after V lost 8 bases and J lost 0 bases. The CDR3: CASGGQQISYNSPLHF. In DNA form, the CDR3 reads TGTGCCAGCGGGGGACAGCAAATCTCCTATAATTCACCCCTCCACTTT.

This CDR3 is CASSPLVEYTDTQYF. The CDR3 nucleotides read TGTGCCAGCTCACCACTTGTTGAGTACACAGATACGCAGTATTTT. The V and J genes are TRBV18 and TRBJ2-3, with D unresolved. The CDR3 extends over 15 amino acids. Germline CDR1 and CDR2: KGHSH and LQKENI. Trimming took 1 base from V and 2 from J, leaving 10 bases between them. Full variable domain (remainder filled in from reference TRBV18 and TRBJ2-3): NAGVMQNPRHLVRRRGQEARLRCSPMKGHSHVYWYRQLPEEGLKFMVYLQKENIIDESGMPKERFSAEFPKEGPSILRIQQVVRGDSAAYFCASSPLVEYTDTQYFGPGTRLTVL.

The gene calls are TRBV4-2 and TRBJ2-7, with 7 bases fitting TRBD2. Per germline, CDR1 LGHNA and CDR2 YNFKEQ. CDR3 length: 16 residues. V lost 0 bases to trimming and J lost 3 bases; unmatched junction nucleotides: 8. The CDR3: CASSQDSWGGSYEQYF. The CDR3 DNA follows: TGTGCCAGCAGCCAAGATTCCTGGGGGGGAAGCTACGAGCAGTACTTC.